The clone carrying this TCR beta chain was recorded once. Trimming pared 6 bases from V and 0 bases from J, leaving 14 bases between. Germline CDR1 is ENHRY and CDR2 is SYGVKD. CDR3 size: 16 residues. Original processing methods: Amplified reference gene primers provided the basis for estimating nucleated cell counts. The assay was immunoSEQ multiplex PCR, and TCRdb's table has in-frame clones only and misses some. The DNA was the basis for D and trimming; V, J and clone size are from that table. In the table there are about 99,000 clones, approximately 83% of which are singletons. This sample was included in a study of blood T cell repertoires in COVID-19. Background on the study: The study drew acute and convalescent COVID-19 samples from the United States, Italy and Spain. In each case, the material was cDNA or gDNA derived from T cells, B-cell-depleted T cells, or PBMCs.

The genes are TRBV10-3 and TRBJ2-2; maybe TRBD1 (6 bases). This TCR came from a woman of 80 years or more with active or convalescent COVID-19. The sequencing input was peripheral blood. CDR3 nucleotide sequence: TGTGCCATCAGCCAGATACAGGGCACGAACACCGGGGAGCTGTTTTTT. The encoded protein is CAISQIQGTNTGELFF.